Following are 21 T cell receptor beta chains from one sample sequenced in a study of cytomegalovirus exposure and HLA in healthy donors (dated by TCRdb to about 2017). Libraries came from the immunoSEQ multiplex PCR assay. For the multiplex PCR, a mixture combining 60 forward primers for TCR Vbeta segments and 13 reverse primers for TCR Jbeta segments was used. In its TCRdb copy, this immuneACCESS table keeps in-frame sequences only and misses some clones. Where compared with another copy, unresolved V genes explain less than half of these, and the others have no known cause. The sample records about 180,000 clones, over 65% of which are singletons. Around 1.6% of the sample goes to the ten largest clones. Material for sequencing was PBMCs. The receptors shown here come from a man younger than 35 in good health and CMV-seronegative.

This clone has just a few counts. The chain couples TRBV25-1 to TRBJ1-4, with 7 bases lining up with TRBD1. Per germline, CDR1 MGHDK and CDR2 SYGVNS. This CDR3 is 14 amino acids long. J was trimmed by 5 bases and V by 6 bases; bases with no gene match: 6. As DNA, the CDR3 is TGTGCCAGCAGCCTGACAGGGCCGAATGAAAAACTGTTTTTT. Translated, it gives CASSLTGPNEKLFF.

This CDR3 is CAISEGEREKLFF. In DNA form, the CDR3 reads TGTGCCATCAGTGAAGGGGAAAGAGAAAAACTGTTTTTT. This rearrangement joins TRBV10-3 to TRBJ1-4; the D gene is possibly TRBD1 (5 bases). The V end was cut by 3 bases, the J end by 8 bases, with 10 bases between. The CDR3 runs to 13 residues. Per the germline V gene, CDR1 is ENHRY and CDR2 is SYGVKD.

This sequence joins TRBV5-1 and TRBJ1-1; D possibly corresponds to TRBD1 (5 bases). V lost 2 bases to trimming and J lost 3 bases, with 20 bases between them. This CDR3 spans 17 amino acids. Germline CDR1 and CDR2: SGHRS and YFSETQ. The CDR3 region is CASSLGRKWGVDTEAFF. CDR3 in DNA: TGCGCCAGCAGCTTAGGAAGGAAATGGGGGGTGGACACTGAAGCTTTCTTT.

The chain uses TRBV5-6 and TRBJ2-5; 7 bases map to TRBD1. This CDR3 has 15 residues. Per germline, CDR1 SGHDT and CDR2 YYEEEE. V lost 3 bases and J lost 2; bases outside the gene matches: 7. The CDR3, as DNA: TGTGCCAGCAGCTCGCCCAGGACAGGACAAGAGACCCAGTACTTC. Protein sequence: CASSSPRTGQETQYF.

The chain uses TRBV11-2 and TRBJ2-1, with 8 bases aligning to TRBD2. The V and J ends lost 3 bases and 10 bases, in that order; junction bases with no gene match: 17. This CDR3 contains 17 residues. Germline lookup yields CDR1 SGHAT and CDR2 FQNNGV. The CDR3 protein is CASSLEVAAGVAQEQFF. Here the CDR3 DNA reads TGTGCCAGCAGCTTGGAGGTGGCAGCGGGGGTAGCTCAGGAGCAGTTCTTC.

This chain joins TRBV27 and TRBJ2-3, with a tentative D call TRBD2 (6 bases). From germline, CDR1 is MNHEY and CDR2 SMNVEV (reference sequence). Trimming took 5 bases from V and 7 from J, leaving 13 bases between them. This CDR3 contains 13 residues. The CDR3 DNA reads as TGTGCCAGCAGTGGTAGCGGCGCCTATACGCAGTATTTT. Translation: CASSGSGAYTQYF.

Of note for this clone: An end of the junction differs from the germline gene, which may be a read error. This sample includes further DNA sequences coding for the same CDR3. The chain carries TRBV5-4 and TRBJ2-2, with 9 bases that match TRBD1. Germline-derived CDR1 and CDR2 are SGHNT and YYREEE (reference sequence). The CDR3 totals 17 residues. CDR3: CASSPGQGGKNTGELFF. The CDR3 DNA sequence: TGTGCCAGCAGCCCGGGACAGGGTGGGAAGAACACTGGGGAGCTGTTTTTT.

Notes on this clone: In the same sample, other DNA sequences code for this CDR3. The chain combines TRBV30 with TRBJ2-5; no clear D gene. Matching the DNA end better, TRBJ2-7 makes the J call doubtful. Germline CDR1 is GTSNPN and CDR2 is SVGIG (reference sequence). The CDR3 extends over 12 amino acids. The CDR3 is CAWSVSSYEQYF. CDR3 in DNA: TGTGCCTGGAGTGTAAGCTCCTACGAGCAGTACTTC.

The V call is TRBV7-3, the J call TRBJ2-5, with D uncertain. The CDR3 spans 13 residues. The germline gives CDR1 SGHTA, CDR2 FQGTGA. Trimming pared 2 bases from V and 1 base from J, leaving 5 bases between. The CDR3: CASSLGLQETQYF. CDR3 nucleotides: TGTGCCAGCAGCTTAGGCCTCCAAGAGACCCAGTACTTC. Full variable domain (remainder filled in from reference TRBV7-3 and TRBJ2-5): GAGVSQTPSNKVTEKGKYVELRCDPISGHTALYWYRQSLGQGPEFLIYFQGTGAADDSGLPNDRFFAVRPEGSVSTLKIQRTERGDSAVYLCASSLGLQETQYFGPGTRLLVL.

The rearrangement links TRBV13 to TRBJ2-7, with 9 bases fitting TRBD1. In germline, CDR1 is PRHDT, CDR2 FYEKMQ (reference sequence). This CDR3 has 14 amino acids. Germline trimming cut 5 bases from V and 7 bases from J; bases unmatched to any gene: 9. CDR3 sequence: CASSPGQGRGEQYF. CDR3 nucleotide sequence: TGTGCCAGCAGCCCAGGACAGGGGCGGGGGGAGCAGTACTTC.

This chain joins TRBV15 and TRBJ1-2, with D perhaps matching TRBD1 (5 bases). Germline V CDR1 and CDR2: LNHNV, YYDKDF (reference sequence). Trimming removed 1 base from V and 4 bases from J, with 10 bases in between. This CDR3 contains 14 residues. Here the CDR3 reads CATSRVGRGYGYTF. As DNA, the CDR3 is TGTGCCACCAGCAGAGTAGGTAGGGGCTATGGCTACACCTTC.

The chain links TRBV19 to TRBJ2-1, with TRBD1 as a possible D gene (6 bases). Trimming stripped 4 bases from V and 0 bases from J, with 10 bases between. Germline CDR1 reads LNHDA; CDR2 reads SQIVND (reference sequence). The CDR3 spans 15 residues. CDR3 nucleotides: TGTGCCAGTAGTAAGGGGGAGAGCTCCTACAATGAGCAGTTCTTC. Its translation is CASSKGESSYNEQFF.

This sequence joins TRBV5-1 and TRBJ2-7; TRBD2 aligns across 7 bases. This CDR3 contains 15 residues. Trimming cost V 3 bases and J 2 bases; bases outside gene matches: 8. Germline lookup yields CDR1 SGHRS and CDR2 YFSETQ. CDR3 coding DNA: TGCGCCAGCAGCTCGGGGACTACTTCGGCCTACGAGCAGTACTTC. It translates to CASSSGTTSAYEQYF.

This chain joins TRBV5-4 and TRBJ2-4; TRBD2 aligns across 9 bases. Germline V lookup: CDR1 SGHNT, CDR2 YYREEE (reference sequence). The V segment lost 7 bases and the J segment 7 bases; nucleotides outside the gene matches: 12. This CDR3 contains 15 residues. Written as DNA, the CDR3 is TGTGCCAGCTCAGAAACGGGACTAGCAACGAACATTCAGTACTTC. Translating gives CASSETGLATNIQYF.

This clone appeared once. The genes are TRBV2 and TRBJ1-2; 7 bases line up with TRBD1. The germline gives CDR1 SNHLY, CDR2 FYNNEI. The CDR3 has 14 residues. Losses at the gene ends were 4 bases for V and 2 bases for J; bases not matched to a gene: 4. Here the CDR3 DNA reads TGTGCCAGCAGTGTTGGGACAGTCAACTATGGCTACACCTTC. Translation: CASSVGTVNYGYTF.

The chain carries TRBV4-2 and TRBJ2-2, with 8 bases identical to TRBD1. Per germline, CDR1 LGHNA and CDR2 YNFKEQ. This CDR3 has 16 amino acids. After removal of 4 bases from V and 6 bases from J, the junction contained 10 bases not matched to a gene. CDR3 nucleotide sequence: TGTGCCAGCAGCCGATTGGAACGGACAGGGCCCGGGGAGCTGTTTTTT. Its translation is CASSRLERTGPGELFF.

The V and J genes are TRBV11-1 and TRBJ2-1, with 11 bases matching TRBD2. The CDR3 has 16 residues. Germline loops: CDR1 SGHAT, CDR2 FQDESV (reference sequence). V lost 6 bases, J lost 4 bases, and 8 bases stayed unmatched. The CDR3 loop reads CASSTYLAGGYNEQFF. DNA of the CDR3: TGTGCCAGCAGTACTTATTTAGCGGGGGGGTACAATGAGCAGTTCTTC.

This rearrangement joins TRBV5-1 to TRBJ1-3; D is unresolved. The CDR3 runs to 15 residues. Trimming pared 0 bases from V and 0 bases from J, leaving 7 bases between. Germline lookup yields CDR1 SGHRS and CDR2 YFSETQ. CDR3 DNA sequence: TGCGCCAGCAGCTTGGACAGATACTCTGGAAACACCATATATTTT. Translation: CASSLDRYSGNTIYF.

The chain recombines TRBV2 with TRBJ1-6, with a possible D match to TRBD1 (6 bases). Trimming pared 7 bases from V and 8 bases from J, leaving 15 bases between. The CDR3 consists of 14 residues. Germline V gene sequence: CDR1 SNHLY, CDR2 FYNNEI. CDR3 amino acids: CASTVQGRDSPLHF. The CDR3 DNA reads as TGTGCCAGCACCGTCCAGGGGCGAGATTCACCCCTCCACTTT.

The CDR3 DNA follows: TGTGCCAGCAGCCCTATGACTTTCGCGGCAGATACGCAGTATTTT. This translates into CASSPMTFAADTQYF. This chain joins TRBV11-2 and TRBJ2-3; D uncertain. The V end was cut by 5 bases, the J end by 4 bases, with 16 bases between. This CDR3 contains 15 residues. Germline-derived CDR1 and CDR2 are SGHAT and FQNNGV.

This chain connects TRBV27 to TRBJ2-7, with D uncertain. Germline CDR1 and CDR2: MNHEY and SMNVEV (reference sequence). The CDR3 loop spans 14 amino acids. V was clipped by 4 bases and J by 3 bases, with 13 bases between them. The CDR3 sequence is CASSSPDTIYEQYF. The CDR3 region has the DNA TGTGCCAGCAGTTCCCCCGACACAATCTACGAGCAGTACTTC.